The 5 T cell receptor beta chains below all came from one sample that was sequenced in a study of blood T cell repertoires in COVID-19. The table came from immunoSEQ multiplex PCR; TCRdb's copy has only in-frame clones and leaves some out. The repertoire includes 150,000 or so clones, roughly nine tenths of them detected once, and roughly 4% sits in the top ten. Sample: peripheral blood. These receptor sequences come from an older woman with acute or convalescent COVID-19.

The V and J genes are TRBV23-1 and TRBJ1-4; D might be TRBD1 (5 bases). TRBV23-1 has ORF status, its function being uncertain. Trimming took off 0 bases at V and 5 bases at J, with 19 bases between the two ends. This CDR3 spans 18 amino acids. CDR3 in amino acids: CASSQSWRYQRGNEKLFF. For the CDR3, the DNA is TGCGCCAGCAGTCAATCTTGGCGTTACCAAAGGGGAAATGAAAAACTGTTTTTT.

V gene TRBV6-5 combines with J gene TRBJ1-2; no clear D gene. This CDR3 comprises 15 residues. The germline V and J ends were trimmed by 8 bases and 4 bases, with 20 bases remaining between them. Looked up from germline, CDR1 is MNHEY and CDR2 is SVGAGI. CDR3 sequence reads: CASGHGVNFPYGYTF. The CDR3 coding sequence is TGTGCCAGCGGGCACGGGGTTAACTTCCCCTATGGCTACACCTTC.

This sequence joins TRBV10-3 and TRBJ1-5, with D possibly TRBD1 on 5 matching bases. Germline assignment: CDR1 ENHRY and CDR2 SYGVKD. CDR3 size: 14 residues. V shed 3 bases and J shed 7 bases, with 13 bases lying between them. This CDR3 is CAISDLLGGQPQHF. The CDR3 DNA follows: TGTGCCATCAGTGATTTGCTGGGGGGACAGCCCCAGCATTTT.

V usage is TRBV3-1 (or the pseudogene TRBV3-2) and J usage is TRBJ1-4, with D tentatively TRBD1 (6 bases). Germline-derived CDR1 and CDR2 are LGHDT and YNNKEL (reference sequence). The CDR3 covers 15 residues. V dropped 4 bases and J dropped 5 bases, with 14 bases sitting between them. The chain's CDR3 is CASSPTGTRNEKLFF. CDR3 nucleotide sequence: TGTGCCAGCAGCCCTACCGGGACAAGGAATGAAAAACTGTTTTTT.

The gene calls are TRBV7-8 and TRBJ2-1, with 11 bases matching TRBD1. Germline-derived CDR1 and CDR2 are SGHVS and FQNEAQ. The J segment lost 7 bases and the V segment lost 0 bases, leaving 2 bases of the junction unmatched. This CDR3 is built from 15 residues. Written as DNA, the CDR3 is TGTGCCAGCAGCTTAGCGGGACAGGGGGGGAATGAGCAGTTCTTC. It encodes CASSLAGQGGNEQFF.